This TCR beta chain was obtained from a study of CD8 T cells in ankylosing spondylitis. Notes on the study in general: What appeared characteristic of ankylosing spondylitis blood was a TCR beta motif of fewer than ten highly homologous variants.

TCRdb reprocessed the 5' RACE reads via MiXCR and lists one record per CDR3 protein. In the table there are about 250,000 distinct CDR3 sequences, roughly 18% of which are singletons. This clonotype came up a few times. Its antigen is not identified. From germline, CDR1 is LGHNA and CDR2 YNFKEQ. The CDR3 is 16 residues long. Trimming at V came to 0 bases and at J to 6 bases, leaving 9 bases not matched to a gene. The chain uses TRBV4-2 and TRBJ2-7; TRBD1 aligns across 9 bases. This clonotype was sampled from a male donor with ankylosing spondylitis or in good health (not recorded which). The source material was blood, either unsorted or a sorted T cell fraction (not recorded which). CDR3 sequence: CASSQDGTGYIGEQYF. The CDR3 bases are TGTGCCAGCAGCCAAGATGGGACAGGGTACATCGGCGAGCAGTACTTC.